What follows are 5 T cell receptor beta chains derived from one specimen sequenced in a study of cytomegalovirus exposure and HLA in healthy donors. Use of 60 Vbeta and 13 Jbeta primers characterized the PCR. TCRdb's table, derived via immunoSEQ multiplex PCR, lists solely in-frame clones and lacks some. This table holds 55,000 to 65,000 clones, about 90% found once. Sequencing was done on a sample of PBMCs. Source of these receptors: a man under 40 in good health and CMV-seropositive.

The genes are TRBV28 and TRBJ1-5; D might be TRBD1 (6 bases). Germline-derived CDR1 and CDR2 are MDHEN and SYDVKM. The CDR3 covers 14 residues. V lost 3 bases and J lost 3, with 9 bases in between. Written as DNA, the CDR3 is TGTGCCAGCAGTTTTGGACAGTACAATCAGCCCCAGCATTTT. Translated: CASSFGQYNQPQHF.

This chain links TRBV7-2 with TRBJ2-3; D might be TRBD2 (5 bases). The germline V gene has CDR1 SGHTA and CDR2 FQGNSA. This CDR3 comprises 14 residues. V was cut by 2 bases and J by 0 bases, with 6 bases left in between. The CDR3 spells CASSLRTSTDTQYF. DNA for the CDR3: TGTGCCAGCAGCTTACGGACTAGCACAGATACGCAGTATTTT.

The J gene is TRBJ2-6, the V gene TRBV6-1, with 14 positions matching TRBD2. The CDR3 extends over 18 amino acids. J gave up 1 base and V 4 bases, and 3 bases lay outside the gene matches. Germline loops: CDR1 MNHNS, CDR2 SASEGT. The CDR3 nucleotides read TGTGCCAGCAGTGGAGGACTAGCGGGAGGTTCTGGGGCCAACGTCCTGACTTTC. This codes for CASSGGLAGGSGANVLTF.

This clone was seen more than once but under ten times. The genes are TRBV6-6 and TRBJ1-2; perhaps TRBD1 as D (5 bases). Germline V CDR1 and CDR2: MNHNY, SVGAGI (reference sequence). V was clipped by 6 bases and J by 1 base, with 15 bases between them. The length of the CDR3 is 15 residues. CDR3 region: CASRASTVNNYGYTF. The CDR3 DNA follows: TGTGCCAGCAGGGCTTCGACAGTAAATAACTATGGCTACACCTTC.

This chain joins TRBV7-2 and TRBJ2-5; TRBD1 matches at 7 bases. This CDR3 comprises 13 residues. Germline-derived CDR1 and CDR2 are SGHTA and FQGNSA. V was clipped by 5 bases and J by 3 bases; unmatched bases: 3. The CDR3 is CASSHTGEETQYF. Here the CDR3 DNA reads TGTGCCAGCAGCCATACAGGGGAAGAGACCCAGTACTTC.